Below, one TCR beta chain is given with its context. What it binds is unknown. The CDR3 runs 12 residues. Looked up from germline, CDR1 is MNHEY and CDR2 is SVGEGT. Trimming removed 5 bases at V and 6 bases at J, with 11 bases between. These data are taken from a study of vaccination and CD4 T cells after COVID-19. Study observations and caveats: Convalescent patients had a median approximately 90% of reactive clones appearing only post-vaccination.

As for treatment: roughly nine-day PBMC culture with coronavirus spike peptide pools or control peptides (ViraFEST assay). Oncomine TCR Beta short-read sequencing was applied to DNA from cultured CD4+ T cells. Genomic DNA was drawn out of CD4+ T cells grown in culture. TCRdb used MiXCR to reprocess the PCR reads, holding one entry per CDR3 protein. The table includes 13,000 to 15,000 distinct CDR3 sequences, under 50% detected once. The specimen was CD4+ T cells from blood, cultured in vitro. V is TRBV6-2 or TRBV6-3 and J is TRBJ2-7, with D maybe TRBD2 (6 bases). The TCR sequence derives from a human donor who had recovered from COVID-19. The CDR3 bases are TGTGCCAGCAGTGCTCTAGCGCCCGAGCAGTACTTC. It translates to CASSALAPEQYF.